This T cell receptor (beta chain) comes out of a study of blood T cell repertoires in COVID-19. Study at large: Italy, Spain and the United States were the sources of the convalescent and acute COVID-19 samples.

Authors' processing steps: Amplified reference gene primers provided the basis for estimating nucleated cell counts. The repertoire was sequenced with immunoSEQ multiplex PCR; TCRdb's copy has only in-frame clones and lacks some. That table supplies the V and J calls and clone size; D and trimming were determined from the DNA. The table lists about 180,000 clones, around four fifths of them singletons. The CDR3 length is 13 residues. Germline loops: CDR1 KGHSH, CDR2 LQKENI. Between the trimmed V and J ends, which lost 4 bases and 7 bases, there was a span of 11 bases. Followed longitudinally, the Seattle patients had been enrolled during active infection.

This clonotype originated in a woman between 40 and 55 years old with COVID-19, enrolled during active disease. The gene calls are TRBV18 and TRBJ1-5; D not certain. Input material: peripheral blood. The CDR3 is CASSREGSQPQHF. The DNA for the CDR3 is TGTGCCAGCTCACGGGAGGGATCCCAGCCCCAGCATTTT.